The rows below give T cell receptor beta chains drawn from one sample of a study of memory CD4+ T cells and cytomegalovirus serostatus. The method was immunoSEQ multiplex PCR; TCRdb's version includes in-frame clones alone and lacks a portion of them. The sample lists about 56,000 clones; roughly 87% were seen once. Sequenced: memory CD4+ T cells from blood. The receptor set was obtained from an adult in good health and CMV-seronegative. Both conserved end residues are part of each CDR3. The D gene is left open where the match is weak. Rows give clone size only sometimes, using once, few, many, or a class for an expanded clone.

j_call clone_size v_call d_call cdr3_aa cdr3_nt
TRBJ1-1 NA TRBV20-1 NA CSAREQVEAFF TGCAGTGCTAGAGAACAGGTTGAAGCTTTCTTT
TRBJ2-5 once TRBV10-3 TRBD2 CAISDPPGGGALETQYF TGTGCCATCAGTGACCCCCCGGGCGGGGGGGCCTTGGAGACCCAGTACTTC
TRBJ1-1 once TRBV4-1 NA CASSQETGRYEAFF TGCGCCAGCAGCCAAGAGACAGGCCGCTATGAAGCTTTCTTT
TRBJ2-1 NA TRBV6-1 TRBD2 CASTKTVREDNEQFF TGTGCCAGCACCAAGACCGTACGGGAGGACAATGAGCAGTTCTTC
TRBJ2-1 NA TRBV4-2 TRBD2 CASSQETSGASYNEQFF TGTGCCAGCAGCCAAGAGACTAGCGGGGCTTCCTACAATGAGCAGTTCTTC
TRBJ1-5 NA TRBV5-6 NA CASSLGRGLQHF TGTGCCAGCAGCTTGGGCAGGGGACTCCAGCATTTT
TRBJ1-1 NA TRBV7-8 NA CASSPAVAEAFF TGTGCCAGCAGCCCCGCGGTGGCTGAAGCTTTCTTT
TRBJ2-6 NA TRBV30 NA CAWSVTGLGANVLTF TGTGCCTGGAGTGTTACAGGGCTTGGGGCCAACGTCCTGACTTTC
TRBJ2-5 NA TRBV5-1 NA CASSLRETQYF TGCGCCAGCAGCTTGCGTGAGACCCAGTACTTC
TRBJ1-2 NA TRBV20-1 NA CSAGYTGYTF TGCAGTGCTGGATATACGGGCTACACCTTC
TRBJ2-1 NA TRBV7-2 NA CASSLSRSSYNEQFF TGTGCCAGCAGCCTCTCCAGGAGCTCCTACAATGAGCAGTTCTTC